What follows describes a single T cell receptor (beta chain). This record belongs to a study of blood T cell repertoires in COVID-19. The table came from immunoSEQ multiplex PCR; TCRdb's copy has only in-frame clones and leaves some out. This repertoire shows more than 200,000 clones, 80% found once; its top ten account for roughly 4.3%. Recruitment covered some 25 US areas and drew participants whose ages spanned about 18 to 95 years. The CDR3 is 14 amino acids. V dropped 1 base and J dropped 4 bases, with 11 bases sitting between them. Germline V gives CDR1 SGHDT, CDR2 YYEEEE. The receptor's source is a young man with acute COVID-19. Sequencing was performed on PBMCs or T cells enriched from blood (not recorded which). This sequence joins TRBV5-6 and TRBJ1-1; possible D gene TRBD1, 5 bases. CDR3 amino acids: CASSLLGEGTEAFF. The CDR3 DNA is TGTGCCAGCAGCTTGCTAGGGGAGGGCACTGAAGCTTTCTTT.